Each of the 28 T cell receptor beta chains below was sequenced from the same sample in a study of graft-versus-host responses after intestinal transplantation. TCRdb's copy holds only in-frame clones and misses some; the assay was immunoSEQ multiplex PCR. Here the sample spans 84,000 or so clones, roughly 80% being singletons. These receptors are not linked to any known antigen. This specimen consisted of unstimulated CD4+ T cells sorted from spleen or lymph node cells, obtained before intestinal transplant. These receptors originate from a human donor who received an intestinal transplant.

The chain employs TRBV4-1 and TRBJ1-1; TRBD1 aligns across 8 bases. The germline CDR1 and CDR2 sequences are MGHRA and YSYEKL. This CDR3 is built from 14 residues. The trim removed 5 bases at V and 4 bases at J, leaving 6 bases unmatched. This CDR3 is CASSTRTGSTEAFF. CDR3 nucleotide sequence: TGCGCCAGCAGCACCCGGACAGGGAGCACTGAAGCTTTCTTT.

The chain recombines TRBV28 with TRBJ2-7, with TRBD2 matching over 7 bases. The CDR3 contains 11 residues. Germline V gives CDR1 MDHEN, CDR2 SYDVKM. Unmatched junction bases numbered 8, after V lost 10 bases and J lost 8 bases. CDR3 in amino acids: CATDGGSKQYF. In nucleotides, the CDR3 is TGTGCCACCGATGGCGGGAGTAAGCAGTACTTC.

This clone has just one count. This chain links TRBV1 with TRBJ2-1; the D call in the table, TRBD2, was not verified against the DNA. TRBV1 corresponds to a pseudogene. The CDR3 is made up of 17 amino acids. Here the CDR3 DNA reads TGCACCAGCAGCTTTAATGGGGGGGGGCCTGCGGAGGATGAGCAGTTCTTC. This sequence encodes CTSSFNGGGPAEDEQFF.

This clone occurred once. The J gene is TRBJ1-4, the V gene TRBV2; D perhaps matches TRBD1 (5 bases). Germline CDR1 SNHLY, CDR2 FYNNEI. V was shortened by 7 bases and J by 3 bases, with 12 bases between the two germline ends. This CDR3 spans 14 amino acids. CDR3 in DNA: TGTGCCAGCAAACGGGGGGGGGCTAATGAAAAACTGTTTTTT. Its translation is CASKRGGANEKLFF.

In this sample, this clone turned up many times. CDR3 sequence (DNA): TGCAGCGCCCAAGCGGGAGGGAACACCGGGGAGCTGTTTTTT. It yields the protein CSAQAGGNTGELFF. The chain combines TRBV29-1 with TRBJ2-2, with 9 positions matching TRBD2. The V gene end was trimmed by 7 bases and the J gene end by 1 base; junction bases not matched to a gene: 4. The CDR3 is made up of 14 amino acids. Germline CDR1 reads SQVTM; CDR2 reads ANQGSEA.

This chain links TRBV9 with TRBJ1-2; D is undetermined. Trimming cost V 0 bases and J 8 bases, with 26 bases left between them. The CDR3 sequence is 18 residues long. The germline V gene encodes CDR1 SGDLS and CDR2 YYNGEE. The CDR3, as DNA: TGTGCCAGCAGCGTAGGCTCACAACCTCACTCTCTACTATGGGGCTACACCTTC. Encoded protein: CASSVGSQPHSLLWGYTF.

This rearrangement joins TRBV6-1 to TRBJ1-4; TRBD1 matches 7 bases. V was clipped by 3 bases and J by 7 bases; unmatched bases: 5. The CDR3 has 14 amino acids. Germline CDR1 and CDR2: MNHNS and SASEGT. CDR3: CASSEAGGTEKLFF. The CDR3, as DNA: TGTGCCAGCAGTGAGGCAGGGGGTACTGAAAAACTGTTTTTT.

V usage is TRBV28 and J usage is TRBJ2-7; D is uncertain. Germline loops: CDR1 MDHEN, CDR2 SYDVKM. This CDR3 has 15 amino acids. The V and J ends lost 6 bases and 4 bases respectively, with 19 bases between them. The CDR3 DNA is TGTGCCAGCAGCTCGGCACAGCAGCTTACGTACGAGCAGTACTTC. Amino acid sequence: CASSSAQQLTYEQYF.

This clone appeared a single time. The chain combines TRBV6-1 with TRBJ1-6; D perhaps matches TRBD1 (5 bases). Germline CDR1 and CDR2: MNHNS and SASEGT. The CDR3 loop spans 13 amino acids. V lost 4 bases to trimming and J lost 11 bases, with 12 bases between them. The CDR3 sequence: CASSGGPETPLHF. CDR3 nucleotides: TGTGCCAGCAGTGGGGGCCCGGAGACACCCCTCCACTTT.

The DNA of the CDR3 is TGTGCCAGCAGCCCGCGAGGGAGTTATGATGGCTACACCTTC. This gives the protein CASSPRGSYDGYTF. The chain uses TRBV9 and TRBJ1-2; D uncertain. The CDR3 has 14 residues. Germline values: CDR1 SGDLS, CDR2 YYNGEE. V was cut by 4 bases and J by 6 bases, with 16 bases left in between.

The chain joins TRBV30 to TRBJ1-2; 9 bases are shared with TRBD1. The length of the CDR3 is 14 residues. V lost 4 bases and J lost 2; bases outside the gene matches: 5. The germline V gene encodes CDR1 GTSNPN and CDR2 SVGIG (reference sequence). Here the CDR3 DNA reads TGTGCCTGGAATACAGGGGGCCTAAACTATGGCTACACCTTC. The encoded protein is CAWNTGGLNYGYTF.

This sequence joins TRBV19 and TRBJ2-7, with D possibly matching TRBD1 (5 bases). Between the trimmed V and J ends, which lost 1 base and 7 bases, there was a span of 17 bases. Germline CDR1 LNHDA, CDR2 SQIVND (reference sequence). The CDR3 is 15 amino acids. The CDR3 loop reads CASSIVQGPMGEQYF. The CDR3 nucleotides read TGTGCCAGTAGTATAGTTCAGGGCCCCATGGGGGAGCAGTACTTC.

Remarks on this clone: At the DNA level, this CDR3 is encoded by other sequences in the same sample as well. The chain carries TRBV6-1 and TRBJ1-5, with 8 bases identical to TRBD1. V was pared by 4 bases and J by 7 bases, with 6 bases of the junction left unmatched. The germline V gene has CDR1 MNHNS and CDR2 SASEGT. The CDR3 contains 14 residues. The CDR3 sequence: CASSGTGREQPQHF. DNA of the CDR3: TGTGCCAGCAGTGGGACAGGGCGGGAACAGCCCCAGCATTTT.

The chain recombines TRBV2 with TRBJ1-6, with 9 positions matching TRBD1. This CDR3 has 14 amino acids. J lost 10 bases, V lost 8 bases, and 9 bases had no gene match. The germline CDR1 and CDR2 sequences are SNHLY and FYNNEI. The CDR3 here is CASVLDRGGSPLHF. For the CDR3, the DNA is TGTGCCAGCGTGTTGGACAGGGGAGGATCACCCCTCCACTTT.

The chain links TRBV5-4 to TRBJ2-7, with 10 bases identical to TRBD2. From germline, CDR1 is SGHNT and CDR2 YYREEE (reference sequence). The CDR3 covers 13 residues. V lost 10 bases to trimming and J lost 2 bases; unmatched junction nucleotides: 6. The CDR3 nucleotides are TGTGCCGCTCAGCGGGAGGGCCCCTACGAGCAGTACTTC. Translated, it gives CAAQREGPYEQYF.

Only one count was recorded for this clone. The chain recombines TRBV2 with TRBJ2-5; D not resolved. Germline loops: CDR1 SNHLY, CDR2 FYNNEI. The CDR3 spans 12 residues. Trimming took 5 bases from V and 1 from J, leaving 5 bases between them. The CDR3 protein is CASSQIQETQYF. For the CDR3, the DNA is TGTGCCAGCAGTCAAATCCAAGAGACCCAGTACTTC.

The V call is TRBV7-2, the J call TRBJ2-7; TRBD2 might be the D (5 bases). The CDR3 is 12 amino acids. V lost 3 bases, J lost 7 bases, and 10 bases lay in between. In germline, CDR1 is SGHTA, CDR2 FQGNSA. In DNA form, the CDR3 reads TGTGCCAGCAGCTTTATAGCGAGGGAGCAGTACTTC. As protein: CASSFIAREQYF. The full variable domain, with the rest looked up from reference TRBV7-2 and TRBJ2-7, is GAGVSQSPSNKVTEKGKDVELRCDPISGHTALYWYRQSLGQGLEFLIYFQGNSAPDKSGLPSDRFSAERTGGSVSTLTIQRTQQEDSAVYLCASSFIAREQYFGPGTRLTVT.

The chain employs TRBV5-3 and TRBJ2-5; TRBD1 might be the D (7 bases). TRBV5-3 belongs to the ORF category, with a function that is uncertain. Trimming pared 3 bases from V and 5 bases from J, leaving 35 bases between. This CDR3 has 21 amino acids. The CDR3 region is CARSSRQGLVGGGSGWETQYF. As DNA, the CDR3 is TGTGCCAGAAGCTCCCGACAGGGTCTGGTTGGAGGGGGTTCGGGCTGGGAGACCCAGTACTTC.

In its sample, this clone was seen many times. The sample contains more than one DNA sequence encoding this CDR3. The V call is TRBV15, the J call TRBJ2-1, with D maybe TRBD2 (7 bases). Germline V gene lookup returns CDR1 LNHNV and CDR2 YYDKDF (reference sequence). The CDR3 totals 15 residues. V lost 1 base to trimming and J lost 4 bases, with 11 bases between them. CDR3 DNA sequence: TGTGCCACCAGCAGAGGGGGGAGGGGGTACAATGAGCAGTTCTTC. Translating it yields CATSRGGRGYNEQFF.

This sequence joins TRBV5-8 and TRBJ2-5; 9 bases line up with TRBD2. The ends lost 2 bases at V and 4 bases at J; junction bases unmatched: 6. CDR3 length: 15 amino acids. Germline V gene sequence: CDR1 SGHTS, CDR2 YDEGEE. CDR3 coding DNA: TGTGCCAGCAGCTTTAGCGGGAGACGGGGAGAGACCCAGTACTTC. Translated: CASSFSGRRGETQYF.

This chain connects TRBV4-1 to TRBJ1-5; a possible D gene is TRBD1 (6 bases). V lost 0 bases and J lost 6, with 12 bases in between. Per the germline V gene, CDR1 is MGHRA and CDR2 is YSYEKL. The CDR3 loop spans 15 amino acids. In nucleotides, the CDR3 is TGCGCCAGCAGCCAAGATGGCGGGGGCTCTCAGCCCCAGCATTTT. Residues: CASSQDGGGSQPQHF.

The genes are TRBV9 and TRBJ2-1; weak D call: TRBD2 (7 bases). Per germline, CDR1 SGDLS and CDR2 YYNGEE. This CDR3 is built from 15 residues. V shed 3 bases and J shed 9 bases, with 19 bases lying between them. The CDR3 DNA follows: TGTGCCAGCAGCGCGTCAGCGGGACATCAGGCTGAGCAGTTCTTC. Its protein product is CASSASAGHQAEQFF.

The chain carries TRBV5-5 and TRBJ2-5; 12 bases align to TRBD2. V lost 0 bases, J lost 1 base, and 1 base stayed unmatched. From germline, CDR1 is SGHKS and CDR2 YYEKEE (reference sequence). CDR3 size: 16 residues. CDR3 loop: CASSLGGLAGQETQYF. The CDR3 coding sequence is TGTGCCAGCAGCTTGGGGGGACTAGCGGGCCAAGAGACCCAGTACTTC. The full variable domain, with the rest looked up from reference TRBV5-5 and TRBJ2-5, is DAGVTQSPTHLIKTRGQQVTLRCSPISGHKSVSWYQQVLGQGPQFIFQYYEKEERGRGNFPDRFSARQFPNYSSELNVNALLLGDSALYLCASSLGGLAGQETQYFGPGTRLLVL.

Here the CDR3 reads CASSPPGQGASPGELFF. The CDR3 nucleotides read TGTGCCAGCTCACCACCAGGACAGGGGGCCTCGCCCGGGGAGCTGTTTTTT. The chain links TRBV18 to TRBJ2-2; 11 nucleotides match TRBD1. Trimming removed 0 bases from V and 6 bases from J; junction bases left unmatched: 6. Germline CDR1 is KGHSH and CDR2 is LQKENI. The CDR3 has 17 amino acids.

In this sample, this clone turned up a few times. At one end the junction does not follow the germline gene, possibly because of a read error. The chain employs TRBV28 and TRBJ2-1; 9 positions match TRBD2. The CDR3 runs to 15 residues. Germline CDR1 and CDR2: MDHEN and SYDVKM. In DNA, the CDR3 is TGTGCCAGCAGGTTAGCGGGGGTCCGCGAGGATGAGCGGTTCTTC. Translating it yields CASRLAGVREDERFF.

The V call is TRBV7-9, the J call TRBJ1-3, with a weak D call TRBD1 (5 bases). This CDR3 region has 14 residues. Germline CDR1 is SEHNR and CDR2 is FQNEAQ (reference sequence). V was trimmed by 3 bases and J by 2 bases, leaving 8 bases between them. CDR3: CASSFRATGNTIYF. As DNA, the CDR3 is TGTGCCAGCAGCTTCAGGGCAACTGGAAACACCATATATTTT.

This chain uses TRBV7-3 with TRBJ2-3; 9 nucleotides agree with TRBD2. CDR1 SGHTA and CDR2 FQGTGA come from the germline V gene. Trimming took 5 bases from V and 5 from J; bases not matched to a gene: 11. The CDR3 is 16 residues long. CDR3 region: CASSSYAGGVKDTQYF. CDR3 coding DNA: TGTGCCAGCAGCAGTTACGCGGGGGGGGTCAAAGATACGCAGTATTTT.

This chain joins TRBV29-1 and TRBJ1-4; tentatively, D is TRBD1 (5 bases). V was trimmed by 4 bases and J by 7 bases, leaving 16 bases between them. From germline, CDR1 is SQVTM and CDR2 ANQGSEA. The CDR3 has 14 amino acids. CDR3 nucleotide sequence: TGCAGCGTTGCTCCCAGGGTGAGAGGTGAAAAACTGTTTTTT. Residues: CSVAPRVRGEKLFF.